Below, one T cell receptor (beta chain) is given with its context. The antigen is not known. This specimen belongs to a study of PD-L1 blockade in urothelial cancer. In the study overall: Every 3 weeks, patients received intravenous atezolizumab 1,200 mg, beginning 2014. Timepoints chosen for blood analysis were 3 weeks (second dose) and 6 weeks after treatment start. Median blood clonality was roughly 0.087, with about 81,000 unique TCRs.

CDR1 and CDR2 from the germline V gene are SGHRS and YFSETQ. V was trimmed by 2 bases and J by 4 bases, leaving 15 bases between them. This CDR3 is built from 16 residues. Findings and limits, study-wide: By 3 weeks, tumor-associated blood clones had expanded more in durable-benefit patients.

TCRdb keeps only in-frame clones here, not all; method: immunoSEQ multiplex PCR. The profile shows more than 70,000 clones, 85% to 90% of them singletons. The sequence was collected from a man between 60 and 75 years old with urothelial cancer. The rearrangement joins TRBV5-1 to TRBJ2-2; the D gene is possibly TRBD1 (7 bases). The material was PBMCs, obtained around atezolizumab (anti-PD-L1) treatment. The CDR3 reads CASSFRMQGGTGELFF. CDR3 DNA sequence: TGCGCCAGCAGCTTTAGGATGCAGGGGGGCACCGGGGAGCTGTTTTTT.